The 31 T cell receptor beta chains below all came from one sample that was sequenced in a study of OX40 agonist ivuxolimab in advanced cancers. Generated by immunoSEQ multiplex PCR, the TCRdb table keeps only in-frame clones and is missing some. The sample yields some 70,000 clones, 80% seen once. Specimen: CD4+ or CD8+ T cells sorted from blood, collected in a trial of the OX40 agonist ivuxolimab. The source of these receptors is an adult with an advanced solid tumor such as melanoma, head and neck, liver or kidney cancer.

The V call is TRBV2, the J call TRBJ2-4; 13 bases match TRBD2. There are 19 residues in the CDR3. In germline, CDR1 is SNHLY, CDR2 FYNNEI. V shed 10 bases and J 0 bases; nucleotides not matched to a gene: 15. This CDR3 reads CAIISTKGLAGLAKNIQYF. CDR3 sequence (DNA): TGTGCCATCATCAGCACAAAGGGACTAGCGGGGCTAGCCAAAAACATTCAGTACTTC. Full variable domain (outside the CDR3, taken from reference TRBV2 and TRBJ2-4): EPEVTQTPSHQVTQMGQEVILRCVPISNHLYFYWYRQILGQKVEFLVSFYNNEISEKSEIFDDQFSVERPDGSNFTLKIRSTKLEDSAMYFCAIISTKGLAGLAKNIQYFGAGTRLSVL.

This sequence joins TRBV18 and TRBJ1-1, with 9 bases that match TRBD1. After removal of 5 bases from V and 7 bases from J, the junction contained 5 bases not matched to a gene. Germline-derived CDR1 and CDR2 are KGHSH and LQKENI. The CDR3 contains 13 residues. The CDR3 DNA reads as TGTGCCAGCTCAGGACAGGGGTCGATTGAAGCTTTCTTT. Residues: CASSGQGSIEAFF.

V gene TRBV11-3 combines with J gene TRBJ2-7, with TRBD2 as a possible D gene (5 bases). Germline V lookup: CDR1 SGHNT, CDR2 YENEEA. The V and J ends lost 3 bases and 4 bases respectively, with 13 bases between them. CDR3 size: 14 residues. The CDR3 coding sequence is TGTGCCAGCAGCTTGAGAGGGAGTGATTACGAGCAGTACTTC. Its protein is CASSLRGSDYEQYF.

The rearrangement links TRBV7-2 to TRBJ1-1, with D unclear. From germline, CDR1 is SGHTA and CDR2 FQGNSA. V lost 5 bases and J 4 bases, leaving 17 bases between the germline ends. This CDR3 contains 15 residues. The CDR3 sequence is CASSPRNLGPTEAFF. CDR3 DNA sequence: TGTGCCAGCAGCCCCAGAAACCTAGGGCCCACTGAAGCTTTCTTT.

The chain combines TRBV11-2 with TRBJ2-2; tentative D call: TRBD1 (5 bases). CDR3 length: 15 residues. In germline, CDR1 is SGHAT, CDR2 FQNNGV. The ends were cut back, 1 base at V and 3 bases at J, with 9 bases in the middle. CDR3 amino acids: CASSLAAGHTGELFF. The CDR3, as DNA: TGTGCCAGCAGCTTAGCGGCAGGGCACACCGGGGAGCTGTTTTTT.

This chain uses TRBV19 with TRBJ2-1; D may correspond to TRBD1 or TRBD2 (5 bases each). The CDR3 runs 18 residues. The germline V gene encodes CDR1 LNHDA and CDR2 SQIVND (reference sequence). Trimming left V 5 bases short and J 1 base short, with 21 bases between. CDR3 amino acids: CASSPDDDPGLSYNEQFF. In DNA, the CDR3 is TGTGCCAGTAGTCCCGACGACGATCCGGGGCTATCCTACAATGAGCAGTTCTTC. The variable domain in full, completed from reference TRBV19 and TRBJ2-1, reads DGGITQSPKYLFRKEGQNVTLSCEQNLNHDAMYWYRQDPGQGLRLIYYSQIVNDFQKGDIAEGYSVSREKKESFPLTVTSAQKNPTAFYLCASSPDDDPGLSYNEQFFGPGTRLTVL.

The chain couples TRBV5-6 to TRBJ2-7, with a possible D match to TRBD1 (6 bases). CDR1 SGHDT and CDR2 YYEEEE come from the germline V gene. The V end was cut by 4 bases, the J end by 0 bases, with 17 bases between. The CDR3 covers 16 residues. As DNA, the CDR3 is TGTGCCAGCAGCAAAGACAGGTTTAGGGGCTCCTACGAGCAGTACGTC. This translates into CASSKDRFRGSYEQYV.

The chain has TRBV19 and TRBJ2-1; the D gene could be TRBD1 or TRBD2 (5 bases each). V gave up 3 bases and J gave up 9 bases, with 18 bases separating them. The CDR3 has 15 amino acids. Germline V gene sequence: CDR1 LNHDA, CDR2 SQIVND (reference sequence). CDR3 coding DNA: TGTGCCAGTAGTATGAGGGGAACTCCTCAGGCTGAGCAGTTCTTC. Amino acids: CASSMRGTPQAEQFF.

The gene calls are TRBV27 and TRBJ1-2, with D unclear. Per the germline V gene, CDR1 is MNHEY and CDR2 is SMNVEV (reference sequence). V dropped 3 bases and J dropped 0 bases, with 11 bases sitting between them. The CDR3 contains 15 residues. CDR3: CASSFTSRANYGYTF. CDR3 coding DNA: TGTGCCAGCAGTTTTACATCACGAGCTAACTATGGCTACACCTTC.

The CDR3 reads CASTPHLAGGRDEQFF. The CDR3 DNA reads as TGTGCCAGCACCCCCCACTTAGCGGGGGGGCGCGATGAGCAGTTCTTC. J is TRBJ2-1 and V is TRBV27, with TRBD2 matching 11 bases. Trimming took 7 bases from V and 8 from J; bases not matched to a gene: 13. CDR1 and CDR2 (germline): MNHEY, SMNVEV (reference sequence). The CDR3 extends over 16 amino acids.

CDR3 amino acids: CAIRGTSGRTDTQYF. The CDR3 nucleotides read TGTGCCATCAGGGGGACTAGCGGGAGGACAGATACGCAGTATTTT. The chain has TRBV10-3 and TRBJ2-3; 15 bases are a match to TRBD2. Losses at the gene ends were 6 bases for V and 3 bases for J; bases not matched to a gene: 1. The CDR3 extends over 15 amino acids. The V gene's germline CDR1 is ENHRY and CDR2 SYGVKD.

The chain joins TRBV29-1 to TRBJ2-5; 8 bases match TRBD2. CDR1 and CDR2 from the germline V gene are SQVTM and ANQGSEA. V shed 5 bases, J shed 2 bases, and the junction held 4 bases outside the gene matches. The CDR3 covers 13 residues. For the CDR3, the DNA is TGCAGCGTTCTTAGCGGGGATCAAGAGACCCAGTACTTC. The encoded protein is CSVLSGDQETQYF.

The V and J genes are TRBV9 and TRBJ2-3; perhaps TRBD2 as D (5 bases). Deletions cut 4 bases from V and 1 base from J, with 10 bases between. Per the germline V gene, CDR1 is SGDLS and CDR2 is YYNGEE. The CDR3 runs 14 residues. DNA for the CDR3: TGTGCCAGCAGCCCCTACGGGGGCACAGATACGCAGTATTTT. Its protein product is CASSPYGGTDTQYF. Complete variable domain (other parts from reference TRBV9 and TRBJ2-3): DSGVTQTPKHLITATGQRVTLRCSPRSGDLSVYWYQQSLDQGLQFLIQYYNGEERAKGNILERFSAQQFPDLHSELNLSSLELGDSALYFCASSPYGGTDTQYFGPGTRLTVL.

The chain combines TRBV7-2 with TRBJ1-1; no clear D gene. Trimming cost V 4 bases and J 5 bases, with 14 bases left between them. Germline V gives CDR1 SGHTA, CDR2 FQGNSA. The CDR3 runs to 14 residues. CDR3 region: CASSSFFGGTEAFF. In DNA form, the CDR3 reads TGTGCCAGCAGCTCCTTCTTCGGCGGAACTGAAGCTTTCTTT.

V and J are TRBV19 and TRBJ1-6; weak D call: TRBD1 (6 bases). Between the trimmed V and J ends, which lost 3 bases and 6 bases, there was a span of 9 bases. Germline lookup yields CDR1 LNHDA and CDR2 SQIVND (reference sequence). The CDR3 runs 14 residues. The CDR3 nucleotides are TGTGCCAGTAGTATTCGGGACATTAATTCACCCCTCCACTTT. Translation: CASSIRDINSPLHF.

Concerning this clone itself: Different DNA sequences within this sample yield the same CDR3. This rearrangement joins TRBV5-1 to TRBJ1-1, with a tentative D call TRBD1 (6 bases). The CDR3 loop spans 14 amino acids. V lost 4 bases, J lost 0 bases, and 10 bases lay in between. Per the germline V gene, CDR1 is SGHRS and CDR2 is YFSETQ. The CDR3 protein is CASSQGTLNTEAFF. CDR3 sequence (DNA): TGCGCCAGCAGCCAGGGGACATTGAACACTGAAGCTTTCTTT.

The V gene is TRBV29-1, the J gene TRBJ1-5; D not certain. CDR1 and CDR2 from the germline V gene are SQVTM and ANQGSEA. V lost 0 bases, J lost 1 base, and 4 bases lay in between. This CDR3 contains 13 residues. The CDR3 DNA sequence: TGCAGCGTTGAAGAGGACAGCAATCAGCCCCAGCATTTT. This gives the protein CSVEEDSNQPQHF.

The chain is built from TRBV30 and TRBJ1-2, with a possible D match to TRBD1 (5 bases). Germline assignment: CDR1 GTSNPN and CDR2 SVGIG (reference sequence). Deletions cut 2 bases from V and 8 bases from J, with 12 bases between. This CDR3 region has 12 residues. The CDR3 sequence is CAWSKGRGGYTF. CDR3 DNA: TGTGCCTGGAGTAAGGGGCGAGGAGGCTACACCTTC.

This clone has only a few counts. The chain employs TRBV7-2 and TRBJ2-1; D may match TRBD1 or TRBD2 (5 bases each). The CDR3 is made up of 18 amino acids. Germline CDR1 SGHTA, CDR2 FQGNSA. The V end lost 5 bases, the J end lost 2 bases, and 22 bases lay between the germline ends. The CDR3 DNA sequence: TGTGCCAGCAGCCTAAGTCTGTTCGAGGGACGAACCTACAATGAGCAGTTCTTC. Its protein is CASSLSLFEGRTYNEQFF. The full variable domain, in which reference TRBV7-2 and TRBJ2-1 provide the parts outside the CDR3, is GAGVSQSPSNKVTEKGKDVELRCDPISGHTALYWYRQSLGQGLEFLIYFQGNSAPDKSGLPSDRFSAERTGGSVSTLTIQRTQQEDSAVYLCASSLSLFEGRTYNEQFFGPGTRLTVL.

The rearrangement links TRBV14 to TRBJ2-3; D remains ambiguous. CDR1 and CDR2 (germline): SGHDN, FVKESK. Trimming removed 0 bases at V and 5 bases at J, with 12 bases between. The CDR3 is 15 residues long. The CDR3 sequence is CASSQDRVLQDTQYF. The CDR3 coding sequence is TGTGCCAGCAGCCAAGATCGGGTCTTGCAAGATACGCAGTATTTT.

This rearrangement joins TRBV7-7 to TRBJ2-3, with 7 bases lining up with TRBD2. V was clipped by 6 bases and J by 6 bases; unmatched bases: 6. In germline, CDR1 is SSHAT, CDR2 FNYEAQ (reference sequence). The CDR3 contains 13 residues. The CDR3 region is CASSPGGGDTQYF. The CDR3 DNA sequence: TGTGCCAGCAGTCCGGGGGGAGGGGATACGCAGTATTTT.

The chain joins TRBV10-3 to TRBJ2-7; D possibly corresponds to TRBD2 (5 bases). Germline V CDR1 and CDR2: ENHRY, SYGVKD. V lost 7 bases to trimming and J lost 3 bases, with 19 bases between them. This CDR3 comprises 15 residues. The CDR3 spells CAITPRGNPGYEQYF. The CDR3 DNA reads TGTGCCATCACCCCGCGAGGGAACCCCGGCTACGAGCAGTACTTC.

This rearrangement joins TRBV9 to TRBJ2-1; TRBD2 agrees at 8 bases. This CDR3 region has 14 residues. V lost 4 bases, J lost 6 bases, and 6 bases stayed unmatched. Germline V CDR1 and CDR2: SGDLS, YYNGEE. The CDR3 DNA is TGTGCCAGCAGCCGTATTGCGGGGGGCAATGAGCAGTTCTTC. Its translation: CASSRIAGGNEQFF.

This clone turned up a few times. The rearrangement links TRBV7-3 to TRBJ2-1; perhaps TRBD1 as D (6 bases). CDR3 length equals 13 residues. Trimming removed 0 bases from V and 13 bases from J, with 13 bases in between. CDR1 is SGHTA, CDR2 FQGTGA, per germline. CDR3 DNA sequence: TGTGCCAGCAGCTTAACGGCTACAGGGAGACAGTTCTTC. Translation gives CASSLTATGRQFF.

This rearrangement joins TRBV15 to TRBJ1-1; 12 nucleotides align to TRBD1. Germline CDR1 reads LNHNV; CDR2 reads YYDKDF (reference sequence). V was clipped by 3 bases and J by 3 bases; unmatched bases: 5. The CDR3 runs 16 residues. CDR3 DNA: TGTGCCACCAGCAGGGGGACAGGGGGCGCGGACACTGAAGCTTTCTTT. Its translation: CATSRGTGGADTEAFF.

This clone has just one count. The chain joins TRBV18 to TRBJ1-2; 8 positions agree with TRBD1. Germline V gene data show CDR1 as KGHSH and CDR2 as LQKENI. The CDR3 has 13 residues. Germline trimming cut 8 bases from V and 6 bases from J; bases unmatched to any gene: 8. CDR3 in DNA: TGTGCCAGCAATGGACAGGGAGTCGATGGCTACACCTTC. It is translated as CASNGQGVDGYTF.

The chain uses TRBV7-9 and TRBJ1-4, with D unresolved. In germline, CDR1 is SEHNR, CDR2 FQNEAQ (reference sequence). Between the trimmed V and J ends, which lost 5 bases and 0 bases, there was a span of 13 bases. This CDR3 spans 16 amino acids. Here the CDR3 reads CASSMDLTPTNEKLFF. CDR3 nucleotides: TGTGCCAGCAGCATGGACCTAACCCCAACTAATGAAAAACTGTTTTTT.

This clone was counted only a few times. The genes are TRBV5-1 and TRBJ2-1, with TRBD2 matching over 7 bases. The CDR3 covers 15 residues. Germline values: CDR1 SGHRS, CDR2 YFSETQ. The V and J ends lost 4 bases and 4 bases, in that order; junction bases with no gene match: 8. The DNA of the CDR3 is TGCGCCAGCAGCACGGATAGCGGGTCTTACAATGAGCAGTTCTTC. It codes for CASSTDSGSYNEQFF. The whole variable domain, filled in from reference TRBV5-1 and TRBJ2-1, reads KAGVTQTPRYLIKTRGQQVTLSCSPISGHRSVSWYQQTPGQGLQFLFEYFSETQRNKGNFPGRFSGRQFSNSRSEMNVSTLELGDSALYLCASSTDSGSYNEQFFGPGTRLTVL.

The V gene is TRBV29-1, the J gene TRBJ2-7; D is undetermined. The CDR3 length is 10 residues. V was cut by 4 bases and J by 3 bases, with 4 bases left in between. The germline V gene encodes CDR1 SQVTM and CDR2 ANQGSEA. Here the CDR3 reads CSVGSYEQYF. In nucleotides, the CDR3 is TGCAGCGTTGGCAGCTACGAGCAGTACTTC.

The genes are TRBV11-2 and TRBJ2-7; weak D call: TRBD1 (6 bases). The CDR3 is 12 amino acids. Germline V gives CDR1 SGHAT, CDR2 FQNNGV. V was trimmed by 5 bases and J by 3 bases, leaving 8 bases between them. CDR3 DNA: TGTGCCAGCAGCCCCAGGGGCTACGAGCAGTACTTC. Amino acid sequence: CASSPRGYEQYF.

This sequence joins TRBV2 and TRBJ1-1; no firm D call. V lost 6 bases to trimming and J lost 0 bases, with 8 bases between them. CDR1 and CDR2 (germline): SNHLY, FYNNEI. The CDR3 has 13 residues. CDR3 DNA sequence: TGTGCCAGCAGACACACAGTGAACACTGAAGCTTTCTTT. It encodes CASRHTVNTEAFF.